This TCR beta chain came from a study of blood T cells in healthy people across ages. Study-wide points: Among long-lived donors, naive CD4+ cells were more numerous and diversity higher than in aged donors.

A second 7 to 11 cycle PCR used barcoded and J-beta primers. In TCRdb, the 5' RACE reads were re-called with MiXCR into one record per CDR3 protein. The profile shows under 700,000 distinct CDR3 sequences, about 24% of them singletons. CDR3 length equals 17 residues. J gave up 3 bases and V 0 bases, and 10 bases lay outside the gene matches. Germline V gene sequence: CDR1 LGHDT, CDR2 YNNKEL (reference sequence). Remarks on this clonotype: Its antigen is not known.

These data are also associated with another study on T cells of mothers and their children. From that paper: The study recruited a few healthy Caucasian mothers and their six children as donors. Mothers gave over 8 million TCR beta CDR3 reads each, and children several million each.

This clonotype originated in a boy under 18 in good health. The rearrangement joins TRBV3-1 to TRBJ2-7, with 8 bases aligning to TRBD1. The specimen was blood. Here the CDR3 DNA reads TGTGCCAGCAGCCAAGATGGGGCAGGGGGCGCTAACTACGAGCAGTACTTC. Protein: CASSQDGAGGANYEQYF.